A selection of T cell receptor beta chains follows, all from one sample in a study of blood T cell repertoires in COVID-19. Profiled with immunoSEQ multiplex PCR; TCRdb holds only in-frame clones, not every one. The sample shows approximately 230,000 clones, about 80% of them seen only once. Sequencing was performed on peripheral blood. The receptors were sampled from a man aged 80 or over with acute or convalescent COVID-19. The CDR3 runs from the conserved cysteine through the conserved F or W. The D gene is left open where the match is weak. Not every row has a clone size; where given, it reads once, few, many or a size class.

j_gene: TRBJ1-6; v_gene: TRBV5-4; abundance: NA; d_gene: NA; CDR3nt: TGTGCCAGCAGCCCGGGACAAAGAAATTCACCCCTCCACTTT; CDR3aa: CASSPGQRNSPLHF
j_gene: TRBJ2-1; v_gene: TRBV5-4; abundance: NA; d_gene: NA; CDR3nt: TGTGCCAGCAGCTTGGTGGGGGCCTCCTACAATGAGCAGTTCTTC; CDR3aa: CASSLVGASYNEQFF
j_gene: TRBJ2-1; v_gene: TRBV10-3; abundance: NA; d_gene: NA; CDR3nt: TGTGCCATCAGTGAGGCCCTGCTCGGTGAGCAGTTCTTC; CDR3aa: CAISEALLGEQFF
j_gene: TRBJ1-1; v_gene: TRBV6-5; abundance: NA; d_gene: NA; CDR3nt: TGTGCCAGCTTCAAGGTTAGGGGGGGGACCACTGAAGCTTTCTTT; CDR3aa: CASFKVRGGTTEAFF
j_gene: TRBJ1-1; v_gene: TRBV6-5; abundance: NA; d_gene: NA; CDR3nt: TGTGCCAGCAGTTACTCGTCAGTGAGGACTGAAGCTTTCTTT; CDR3aa: CASSYSSVRTEAFF
j_gene: TRBJ2-6; v_gene: TRBV6-2/TRBV6-3; abundance: NA; d_gene: TRBD1; CDR3nt: TGTGCCAGCAGTTACGTGACAGGGGATTCTGGGGCCAACGTCCTGACTTTC; CDR3aa: CASSYVTGDSGANVLTF
j_gene: TRBJ1-6; v_gene: TRBV6-6; abundance: NA; d_gene: TRBD1; CDR3nt: TGTGCCAGCAACGCGGGACAGGGAAATTCACCCCTCCACTTT; CDR3aa: CASNAGQGNSPLHF
j_gene: TRBJ2-2; v_gene: TRBV5-1; abundance: NA; d_gene: NA; CDR3nt: TGCGCCAGCAGCTCCGAGGCGGGACAGCTCACCGGGGAGCTGTTTTTT; CDR3aa: CASSSEAGQLTGELFF
j_gene: TRBJ1-1; v_gene: TRBV19; abundance: NA; d_gene: TRBD1; CDR3nt: TGTGCCAGTAGTCCGAGGACAGGAAGGTCGATGGGGACTGAAGCTTTCTTT; CDR3aa: CASSPRTGRSMGTEAFF
j_gene: TRBJ1-2; v_gene: TRBV28; abundance: NA; d_gene: TRBD1; CDR3nt: TGTGCCAGCAGTTTAGGGGACAGGACTTATGGCTACACCTTC; CDR3aa: CASSLGDRTYGYTF
j_gene: TRBJ2-5; v_gene: TRBV29-1; abundance: NA; d_gene: NA; CDR3nt: TGCAGCGTTTTTACTTCCCGGGAGACCCAGTACTTC; CDR3aa: CSVFTSRETQYF
j_gene: TRBJ1-6; v_gene: TRBV27; abundance: NA; d_gene: NA; CDR3nt: TGTGCCAGTTCCCGAGAGAGGGTGAGCCCTAATTCACCCCTCCACTTT; CDR3aa: CASSRERVSPNSPLHF
j_gene: TRBJ1-4; v_gene: TRBV6-1; abundance: NA; d_gene: NA; CDR3nt: TGTGCCAGCAGTGAAGACACAGCAACTAATGAAAAACTGTTTTTT; CDR3aa: CASSEDTATNEKLFF
j_gene: TRBJ1-4; v_gene: TRBV5-1; abundance: NA; d_gene: TRBD1; CDR3nt: TGCGCCAGCAGCCCACAGGGGATCGGAAAACTGTTTTTT; CDR3aa: CASSPQGIGKLFF
j_gene: TRBJ1-5; v_gene: TRBV19; abundance: NA; d_gene: NA; CDR3nt: TGTGCCAGTACATCCGGCGGTTATAGCAATCAGCCCCAGCATTTT; CDR3aa: CASTSGGYSNQPQHF
j_gene: TRBJ2-1; v_gene: TRBV2; abundance: NA; d_gene: TRBD1; CDR3nt: TGTGCCACTTCGGACAGGACGGGGTACAATGAGCAGTTCTTC; CDR3aa: CATSDRTGYNEQFF
j_gene: TRBJ1-2; v_gene: TRBV5-1; abundance: NA; d_gene: TRBD1; CDR3nt: TGCGCCAGCAGCCCTCTACAATCGGGACAGAAGTCTAACTATGGCTACACCTTC; CDR3aa: CASSPLQSGQKSNYGYTF
j_gene: TRBJ2-2; v_gene: TRBV7-9; abundance: NA; d_gene: NA; CDR3nt: TGTGCCAGCAGCTTAGCGGGGGGTCACGGGGAGCTGTTTTTT; CDR3aa: CASSLAGGHGELFF
j_gene: TRBJ2-1; v_gene: TRBV2; abundance: NA; d_gene: TRBD2; CDR3nt: TGTGCCAGCACCCGCCGGGGGGGGGCCCTCAATGAGCAGTTCTTC; CDR3aa: CASTRRGGALNEQFF
j_gene: TRBJ2-7; v_gene: TRBV6-1; abundance: NA; d_gene: NA; CDR3nt: TGTGCCAGCAGTGAAATCAAGTGGGGCTCCGAGCAGTACTTC; CDR3aa: CASSEIKWGSEQYF
j_gene: TRBJ2-1; v_gene: TRBV18; abundance: NA; d_gene: NA; CDR3nt: TGTGCCAGCTCACCACGGGCGGGCAAGGCCTACAATGAGCAGTTCTTC; CDR3aa: CASSPRAGKAYNEQFF
j_gene: TRBJ2-1; v_gene: TRBV7-9; abundance: NA; d_gene: TRBD1; CDR3nt: TGTGCCAGCAGCTTAAGTGGGGCGACAGGGATGAATGAGCAGTTCTTC; CDR3aa: CASSLSGATGMNEQFF
j_gene: TRBJ2-6; v_gene: TRBV5-3; abundance: NA; d_gene: NA; CDR3nt: TGTGCCAGAAGCTTTGAGAGCTCTGGGGCCAACGTCCTGACTTTC; CDR3aa: CARSFESSGANVLTF
j_gene: TRBJ2-1; v_gene: TRBV7-2; abundance: NA; d_gene: NA; CDR3nt: TGTGCCAGCAGCGCTTCAGGGTTAAAGCAGTTCTTC; CDR3aa: CASSASGLKQFF
j_gene: TRBJ1-5; v_gene: TRBV19; abundance: NA; d_gene: TRBD1; CDR3nt: TGTGCCAGTAGTAAGAGACAGGGGAGCAATCAGCCCCAGCATTTT; CDR3aa: CASSKRQGSNQPQHF
j_gene: TRBJ2-6; v_gene: TRBV3-1/TRBV3-2; abundance: NA; d_gene: NA; CDR3nt: TGTGCCAGCAGCCAAGAGAGCGCTGGGGCCAACGTCCTGACTTTC; CDR3aa: CASSQESAGANVLTF
j_gene: TRBJ2-2; v_gene: TRBV6-2/TRBV6-3; abundance: NA; d_gene: NA; CDR3nt: TGTGCCAGCATCCCGGACAGCCACACCGGGGAGCTGTTTTTT; CDR3aa: CASIPDSHTGELFF
j_gene: TRBJ2-3; v_gene: TRBV4-1; abundance: NA; d_gene: NA; CDR3nt: TGCGCCAGCAGCCAGGGCCCGCGCACAGATACGCAGTATTTT; CDR3aa: CASSQGPRTDTQYF
j_gene: TRBJ1-5; v_gene: TRBV7-9; abundance: few; d_gene: TRBD1; CDR3nt: TGTGCCAGCAGCTTAAAGGGGGCTAGCAATCAGCCCCAGCATTTT; CDR3aa: CASSLKGASNQPQHF
j_gene: TRBJ2-7; v_gene: TRBV7-8; abundance: few; d_gene: TRBD1; CDR3nt: TGTGCCAGCAGCACTATCCGGGACAGTGCCTACGAGCAGTACTTC; CDR3aa: CASSTIRDSAYEQYF
j_gene: TRBJ2-5; v_gene: TRBV5-1; abundance: NA; d_gene: TRBD1; CDR3nt: TGCGCCAGCAGCAAATGGACAGGGGGCCAAGAGACCCAGTACTTC; CDR3aa: CASSKWTGGQETQYF
j_gene: TRBJ1-5; v_gene: TRBV27; abundance: once; d_gene: TRBD1; CDR3nt: TGTGCCAGCAGCACGGGACAGGTCAATCAGCCCCAGCATTTT; CDR3aa: CASSTGQVNQPQHF